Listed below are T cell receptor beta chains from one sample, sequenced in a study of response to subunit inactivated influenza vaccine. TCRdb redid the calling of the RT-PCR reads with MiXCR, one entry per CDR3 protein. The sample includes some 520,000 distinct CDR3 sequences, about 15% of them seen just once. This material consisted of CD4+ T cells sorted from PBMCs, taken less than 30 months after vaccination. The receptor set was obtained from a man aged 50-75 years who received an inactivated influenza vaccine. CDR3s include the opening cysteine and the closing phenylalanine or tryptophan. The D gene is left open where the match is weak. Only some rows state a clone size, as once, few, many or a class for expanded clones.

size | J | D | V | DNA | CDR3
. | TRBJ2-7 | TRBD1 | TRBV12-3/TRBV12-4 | TGTGCCAGCAGTTTCGACAGGGAATACGAGCAGTACTTC | CASSFDREYEQYF
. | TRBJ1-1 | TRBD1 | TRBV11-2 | TGTGCCAGCAGCGCTAGGACAGGGATGGACACTGAAGCTTTCTTT | CASSARTGMDTEAFF
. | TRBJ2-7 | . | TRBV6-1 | TGTGCCAGCTCGGATCGGGGGAGCGAGCAGTACTTC | CASSDRGSEQYF
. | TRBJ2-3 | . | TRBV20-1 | TGCAGTGCTAGAGTACCCCCAGATACGCAGTATTTT | CSARVPPDTQYF
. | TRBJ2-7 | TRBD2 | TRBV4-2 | TGTGCCAGCGCCACCGGGACGGGGGGGAACGAGCAGTACTTC | CASATGTGGNEQYF
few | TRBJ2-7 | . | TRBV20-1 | TGCAGTGCAAAGCAGGTCTACGAGCAGTACTTC | CSAKQVYEQYF
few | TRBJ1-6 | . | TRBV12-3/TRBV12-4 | TGTGCCAGCAGTAGCCGACAGAACTCACCCCTCCACTTT | CASSSRQNSPLHF
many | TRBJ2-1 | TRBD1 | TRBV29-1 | TGCAGCGGCACCGGGACAGGGTATAATGAGCAGTTCTTC | CSGTGTGYNEQFF
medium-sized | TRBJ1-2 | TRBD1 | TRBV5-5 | TGTGCCAGCAGCCCCGGGACAGGCAACTATGGCTACACCTTC | CASSPGTGNYGYTF
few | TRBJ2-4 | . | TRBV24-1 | TGTGCCACCAGTGGAAGCGACGGCAAAAACATTCAGTACTTC | CATSGSDGKNIQYF
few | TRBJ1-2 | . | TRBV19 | TGTGCCAGTAGTGAGGGAGGCTATGGCTACACCTTC | CASSEGGYGYTF
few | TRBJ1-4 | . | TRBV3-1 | TGTGCCAGCAGCCAAGGGGGAACAGCGATTAATGAAAAACTGTTTTTT | CASSQGGTAINEKLFF
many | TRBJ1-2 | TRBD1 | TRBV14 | TGTGCCAGCAGCCCTTACGACAGGGGCTTCTATGGCTACACCTTC | CASSPYDRGFYGYTF
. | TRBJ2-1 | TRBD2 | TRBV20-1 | TGCAGTGCTAGAGTGGGTAGCGGGGGGGGTGAGCAGTTCTTC | CSARVGSGGGEQFF
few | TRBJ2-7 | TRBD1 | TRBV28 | TGTGCCAGCAGACGACAGGGGGACAGCTACGAGCAGTACTTC | CASRRQGDSYEQYF
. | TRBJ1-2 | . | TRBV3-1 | TGTGCCAGCAGCCAAGATGGGTGGGAATCTAACTATGGCTACACCTTC | CASSQDGWESNYGYTF
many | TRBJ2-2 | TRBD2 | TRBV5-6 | TGTGCCAGCAGCCGACTAGCGGGAGAAGCCGGGGAGCTGTTTTTT | CASSRLAGEAGELFF
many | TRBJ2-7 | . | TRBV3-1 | TGTGCCAGCAGCCTCACGCAGAACCCTTACGAGCAGTACTTC | CASSLTQNPYEQYF
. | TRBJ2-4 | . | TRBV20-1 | TGCAGTGCTGGTAGCGGTCCCGGTAACATTCAGTACTTC | CSAGSGPGNIQYF
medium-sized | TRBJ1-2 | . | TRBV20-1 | TGCAGTGCTAGTCGTGGGAACTATGGCTACACCTTC | CSASRGNYGYTF
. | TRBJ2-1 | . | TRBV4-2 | TGTGCCAGCAGCCTCGAAGACTCCTACAATGAGCAGTTCTTC | CASSLEDSYNEQFF
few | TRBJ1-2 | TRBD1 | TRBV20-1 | TGCAGTGCTAGAGTGTTAAGGGACAGGGGATTCAATGGCTACACCTTC | CSARVLRDRGFNGYTF
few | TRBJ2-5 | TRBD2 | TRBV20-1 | TGCAGTGCTAGGCCCCTTACTAGCGCAAGTGAGACCCAGTACTTC | CSARPLTSASETQYF
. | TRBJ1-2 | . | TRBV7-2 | TGTGCCAGCAGCATACAGAAAAACTATGGCTACACCTTC | CASSIQKNYGYTF
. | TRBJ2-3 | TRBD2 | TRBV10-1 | TGCGCCAGCAGACACTCGGGAGGAGATACGCAGTATTTT | CASRHSGGDTQYF
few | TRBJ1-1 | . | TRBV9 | TGTGCCAGCAGCGTAGATGAGGGAGGGGAAGCTTTCTTT | CASSVDEGGEAFF
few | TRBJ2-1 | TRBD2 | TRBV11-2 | TGTGCCAGCAGCTCTAGAGGTACGGGGGGTATATACAATGAGCAGTTCTTC | CASSSRGTGGIYNEQFF
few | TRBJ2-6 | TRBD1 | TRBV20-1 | TGCAGTGCTAGGGGTAGAACAGGGGGTCCCTCTGGGGCCAACGTCCTGACTTTC | CSARGRTGGPSGANVLTF
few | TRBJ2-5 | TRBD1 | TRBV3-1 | TGTGCCAGCAGCCTTGGGACAGGGGTTACAGAGACCCAGTACTTC | CASSLGTGVTETQYF
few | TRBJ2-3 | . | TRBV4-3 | TGCGCCAGCAGCCGCCAGGGTCCAAGCACAGATACGCAGTATTTT | CASSRQGPSTDTQYF
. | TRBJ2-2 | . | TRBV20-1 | TGCAGTGCTAGTCAGAACACCGGGGAGCTGTTTTTT | CSASQNTGELFF
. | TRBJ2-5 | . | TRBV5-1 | TGCGCCAGCAGCTTGGTCGCGGGGCCAGAGACCCAGTACTTC | CASSLVAGPETQYF
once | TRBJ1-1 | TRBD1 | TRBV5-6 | TGTGCCAGCAGCTCATATGGGACAGAAATGAACACTGAAGCTTTCTTT | CASSSYGTEMNTEAFF
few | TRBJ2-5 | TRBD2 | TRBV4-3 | TGCGCCAGCAGCCAAGGAAATGCCGGGAGGGAGACCCAGTACTTC | CASSQGNAGRETQYF
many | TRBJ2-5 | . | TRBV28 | TGTGCCAGCAGTGGACATATACAAGAGACCCAGTACTTC | CASSGHIQETQYF
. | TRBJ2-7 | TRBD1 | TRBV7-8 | TGTGCCAGCAGCTTAGGCCGGACAGGGGCCTACGAGCAGTACTTC | CASSLGRTGAYEQYF
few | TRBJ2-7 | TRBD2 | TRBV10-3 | TGTGCCATCAGTCGGACTAGCGGGGGTGCCTACGAGCAGTACTTC | CAISRTSGGAYEQYF
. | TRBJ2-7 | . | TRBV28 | TGTGCCAGCCGCGGCGGTGGTGGGCTGGCGGTGGAGGAGCAGTACTTC | CASRGGGGLAVEEQYF
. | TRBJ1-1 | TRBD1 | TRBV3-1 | TGTGCCAGCAGCAATACCCGGGACAGGAACACTGAAGCTTTCTTT | CASSNTRDRNTEAFF
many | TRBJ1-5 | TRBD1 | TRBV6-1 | TGTGCCAGCAGTCCGGACAGGGGCCTAGTGGGCAATCAGCCCCAGCATTTT | CASSPDRGLVGNQPQHF
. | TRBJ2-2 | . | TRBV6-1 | TGTGCCAGCAGTGAAGGACTCAGGGGCGGGGAGCTGTTTTTT | CASSEGLRGGELFF
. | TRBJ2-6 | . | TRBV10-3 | TGTGCCATCAGTGAGTTGTCGGGGACCGTGATCAACGTCCTGACTTTC | CAISELSGTVINVLTF
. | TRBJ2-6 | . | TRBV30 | TGTGCCTGGAGCCCTCAGGGGGCCAACGTCCTGACTTTC | CAWSPQGANVLTF
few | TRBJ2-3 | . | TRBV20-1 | TGCAGTGCCCCGCCCCAGCAGATCACAGATACGCAGTATTTT | CSAPPQQITDTQYF
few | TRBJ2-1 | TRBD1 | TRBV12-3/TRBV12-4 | TGTGCCAGCAAGAGAATCGGACAGGCCGATGAGCAGTTCTTC | CASKRIGQADEQFF
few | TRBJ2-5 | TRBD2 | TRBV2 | TGTGCCAGCAGAGGACTAGCGGAGACCCAGTACTTC | CASRGLAETQYF
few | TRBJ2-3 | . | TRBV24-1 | TGTGCCACCAGTGATCCCCGCGGGTCGGGTTTGTCCACAGATACGCAGTATTTT | CATSDPRGSGLSTDTQYF
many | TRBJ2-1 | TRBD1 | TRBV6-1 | TGTGCCAGCAGACGACAGGACAGGAATGAGCAGTTCTTC | CASRRQDRNEQFF
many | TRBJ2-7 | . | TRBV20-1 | TGCAGTGTAGGGGGGACCTCCGGCGAGCAGTACTTC | CSVGGTSGEQYF
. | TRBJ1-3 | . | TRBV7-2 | TGTGCCAGCAGCTTAGCCAGTGGACATATCTCTGGAAACACCATATATTTT | CASSLASGHISGNTIYF
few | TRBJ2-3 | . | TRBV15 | TGTGCCACCAGCAGGAGGTCAGGGGCCCTGGGGGATACGCAGTATTTT | CATSRRSGALGDTQYF
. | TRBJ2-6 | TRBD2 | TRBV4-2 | TGTGCCAGCAGCCAAGGAGAGGGACTAGGGGTTGCTGGGGCCAACGTCCTGACTTTC | CASSQGEGLGVAGANVLTF
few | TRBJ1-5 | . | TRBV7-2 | TGTGCCAGCAGCTTAGAAGACCAGCCCCAGCATTTT | CASSLEDQPQHF
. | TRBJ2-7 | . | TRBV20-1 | TGCAGTGCTAGAGATAGCCGAAGAGTAACAAGCTCCTACGAGCAGTACTTC | CSARDSRRVTSSYEQYF
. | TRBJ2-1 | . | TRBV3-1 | TGTGCCAGCAGCCAAGGTAGAATTGCAGGTAGCTCCCACAATGAGCAGTTCTTC | CASSQGRIAGSSHNEQFF
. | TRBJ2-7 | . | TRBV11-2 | TGTGCCAGCAGCTTGGCGGGGGCCGCCTACGAGCAGTACTTC | CASSLAGAAYEQYF
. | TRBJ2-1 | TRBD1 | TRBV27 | TGTGCCAGCAATCCCGGGACAGGCTACAATGAGCAGTTCTTC | CASNPGTGYNEQFF
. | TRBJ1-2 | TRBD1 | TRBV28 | TGTGCCAGCAGTACTGGAGACAGGGTAGTTCACTATGGCTACACCTTC | CASSTGDRVVHYGYTF
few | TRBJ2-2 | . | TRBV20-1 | TGCAGTGCTAGTCCCGAGGCGAACACCGGGGAGCTGTTTTTT | CSASPEANTGELFF